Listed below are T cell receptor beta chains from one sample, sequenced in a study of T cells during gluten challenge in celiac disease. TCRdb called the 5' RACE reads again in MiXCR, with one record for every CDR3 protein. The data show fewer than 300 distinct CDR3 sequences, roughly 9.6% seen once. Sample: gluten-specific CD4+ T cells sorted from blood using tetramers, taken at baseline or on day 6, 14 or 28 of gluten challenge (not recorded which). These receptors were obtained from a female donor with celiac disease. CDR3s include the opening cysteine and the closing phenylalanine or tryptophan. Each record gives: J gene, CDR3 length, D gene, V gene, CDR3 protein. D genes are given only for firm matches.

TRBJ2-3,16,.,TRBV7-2,CASSPLGGAQGNTQYF
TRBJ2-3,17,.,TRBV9,CASSGVQTGTRADTQYF
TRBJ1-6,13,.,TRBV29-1,CSVGADWDSPLHF
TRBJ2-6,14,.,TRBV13,CASSTYSGANVLTF
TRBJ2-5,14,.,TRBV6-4,CASSDKLAKETQYF
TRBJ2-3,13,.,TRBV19,CASTVSWTDTQYF
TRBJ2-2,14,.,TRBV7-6,CASSLVQDGGELFF
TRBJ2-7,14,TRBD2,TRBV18,CASSLLLADYEQYF
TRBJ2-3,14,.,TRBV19,CASSLGAGTDTQYF
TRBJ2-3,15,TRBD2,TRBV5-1,CASSLLTSGPDTQYF
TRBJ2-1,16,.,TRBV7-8,CASSISVQGTYNEQFF
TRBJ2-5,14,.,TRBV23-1,CASSQYRAGETQYF
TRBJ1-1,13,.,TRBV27,CASSPLQRTEAFF
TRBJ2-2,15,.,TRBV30,CAWSVEGWDTGELFF
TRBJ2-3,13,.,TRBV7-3,CASSIRGTDTQCF
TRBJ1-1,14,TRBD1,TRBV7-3,CASSVTGLGTEAFF
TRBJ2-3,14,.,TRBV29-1,CSVEDPPSTDTQYF
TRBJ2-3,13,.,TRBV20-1,CSASRQHTDTQYF
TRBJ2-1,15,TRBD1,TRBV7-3,CASSLTGGVSNEQFF
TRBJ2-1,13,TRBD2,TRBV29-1,CSVALAADGEQFF
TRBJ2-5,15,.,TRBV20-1,CSAPGELVGQETQYF
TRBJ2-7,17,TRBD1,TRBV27,CASSSSSRDRGIYEQYF
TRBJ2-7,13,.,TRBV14,CASSQVAGGEQYF
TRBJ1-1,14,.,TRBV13,CASSLPRPHTEAFF
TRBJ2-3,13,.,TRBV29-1,CSVGIVSTDTQYF
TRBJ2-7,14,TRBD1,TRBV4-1,CASSLRDRGSEQYF
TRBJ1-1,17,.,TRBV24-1,CATSRTPPVIRRAEAFF
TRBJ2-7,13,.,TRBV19,CASSVVGAYEQYF
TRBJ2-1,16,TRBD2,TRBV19,CASSIIWAGGFNEQFF
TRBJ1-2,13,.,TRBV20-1,CSARVSMLSGYTF
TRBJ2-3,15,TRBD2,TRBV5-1,CASSLGSGAGDTQYF
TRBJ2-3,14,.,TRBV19,CASSLSGHTDTQYF
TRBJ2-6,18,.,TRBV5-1,CASSSGGTSFSGANVLTF
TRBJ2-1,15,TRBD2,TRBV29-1,CSVSLLAGSADEQFF
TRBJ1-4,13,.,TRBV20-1,CSAGGGDGEKLFF
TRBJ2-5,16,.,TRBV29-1,CSVGGTPQGFQETQYF
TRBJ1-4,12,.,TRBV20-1,CSANQGSEKLFF
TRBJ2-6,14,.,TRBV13,CASSPYSGANVLTF
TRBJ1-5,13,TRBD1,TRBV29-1,CSVGTGWDQPQHF
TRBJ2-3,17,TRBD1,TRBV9,CASSVVQQGSTTDTQYF
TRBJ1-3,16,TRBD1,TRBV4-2,CASSLRAGDSGNTIYF